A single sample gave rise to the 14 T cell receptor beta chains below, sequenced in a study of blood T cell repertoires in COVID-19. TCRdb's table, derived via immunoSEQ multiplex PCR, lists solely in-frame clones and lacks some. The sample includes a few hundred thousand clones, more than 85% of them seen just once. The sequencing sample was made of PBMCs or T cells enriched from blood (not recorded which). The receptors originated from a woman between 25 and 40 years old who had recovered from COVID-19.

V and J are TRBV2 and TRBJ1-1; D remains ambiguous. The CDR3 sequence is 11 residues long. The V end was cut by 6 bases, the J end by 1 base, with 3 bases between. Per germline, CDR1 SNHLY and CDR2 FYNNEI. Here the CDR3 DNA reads TGTGCCAGCAGGGCGAACACTGAAGCTTTCTTT. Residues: CASRANTEAFF.

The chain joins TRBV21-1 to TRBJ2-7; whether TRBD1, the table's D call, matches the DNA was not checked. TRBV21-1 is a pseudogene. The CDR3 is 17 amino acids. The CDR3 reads CASSQLRRDRGPYEQYF. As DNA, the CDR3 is TGTGCCAGCAGCCAACTTCGCCGGGACAGGGGTCCCTACGAGCAGTACTTC.

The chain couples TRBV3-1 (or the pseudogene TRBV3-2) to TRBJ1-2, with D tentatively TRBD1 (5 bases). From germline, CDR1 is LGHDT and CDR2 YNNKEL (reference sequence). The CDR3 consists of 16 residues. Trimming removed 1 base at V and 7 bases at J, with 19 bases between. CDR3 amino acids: CASSQVHRNSYVGYTF. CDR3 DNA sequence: TGTGCCAGCAGCCAAGTTCACAGGAACTCGTATGTTGGCTACACCTTC.

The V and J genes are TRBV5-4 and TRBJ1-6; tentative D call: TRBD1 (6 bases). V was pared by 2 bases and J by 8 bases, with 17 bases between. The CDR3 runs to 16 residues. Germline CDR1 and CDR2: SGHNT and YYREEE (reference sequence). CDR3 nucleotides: TGTGCCAGCAGCTTAGGGGGGGCCGGGTTGGATTCACCCCTCCACTTT. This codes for CASSLGGAGLDSPLHF.

The CDR3 spells CASSLGGGNEKLFF. The CDR3 DNA reads TGTGCCAGCAGCCTAGGGGGGGGTAATGAAAAACTGTTTTTT. The chain uses TRBV3-1 (or the pseudogene TRBV3-2) and TRBJ1-4, with a weak D call TRBD1 (6 bases). The germline gives CDR1 LGHDT, CDR2 YNNKEL (reference sequence). Trimming pared 4 bases from V and 4 bases from J, leaving 10 bases between. The CDR3 is made up of 14 amino acids.

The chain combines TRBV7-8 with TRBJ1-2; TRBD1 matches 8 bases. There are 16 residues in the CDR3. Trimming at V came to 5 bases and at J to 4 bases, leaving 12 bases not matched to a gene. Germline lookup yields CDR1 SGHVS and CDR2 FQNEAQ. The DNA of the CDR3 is TGTGCCAGCAGCCCCGCAGGGGGCCTTTCTATCTATGGCTACACCTTC. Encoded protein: CASSPAGGLSIYGYTF.

CDR3 DNA sequence: TGTGCCAGCAGCTTGGCACAGTCTTATGAGCAGTTCTTC. It is translated as CASSLAQSYEQFF. The rearrangement links TRBV5-6 to TRBJ2-1; D not resolved. CDR3 size: 13 residues. Trimming shortened V by 0 bases and J by 8 bases, and 9 bases separated the two germline ends. Germline V gives CDR1 SGHDT, CDR2 YYEEEE.

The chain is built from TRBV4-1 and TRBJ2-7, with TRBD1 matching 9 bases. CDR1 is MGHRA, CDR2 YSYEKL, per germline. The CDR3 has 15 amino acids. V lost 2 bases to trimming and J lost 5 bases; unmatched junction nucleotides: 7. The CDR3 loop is CASSQLDRGFNEQYF. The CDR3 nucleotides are TGCGCCAGCAGCCAACTGGACAGGGGATTTAACGAGCAGTACTTC.

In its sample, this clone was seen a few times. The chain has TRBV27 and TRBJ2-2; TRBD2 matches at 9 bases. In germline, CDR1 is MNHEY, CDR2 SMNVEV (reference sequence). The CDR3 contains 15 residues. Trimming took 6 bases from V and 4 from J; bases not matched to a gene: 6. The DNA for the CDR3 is TGTGCCAGCAGCGCTAGCGGGGAAGGCACCGGGGAGCTGTTTTTT. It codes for CASSASGEGTGELFF.

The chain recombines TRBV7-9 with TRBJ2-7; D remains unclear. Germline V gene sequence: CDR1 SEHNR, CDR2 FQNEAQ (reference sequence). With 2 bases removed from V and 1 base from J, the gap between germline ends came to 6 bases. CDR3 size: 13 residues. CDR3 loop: CASSLTESYEQYF. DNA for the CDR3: TGTGCCAGCAGCTTAACAGAGTCCTACGAGCAGTACTTC.

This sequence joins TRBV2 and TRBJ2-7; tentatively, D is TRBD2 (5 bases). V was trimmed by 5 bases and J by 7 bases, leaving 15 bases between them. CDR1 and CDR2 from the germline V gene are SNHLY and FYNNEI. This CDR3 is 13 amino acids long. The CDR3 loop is CASSINPRGEQYF. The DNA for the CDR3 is TGTGCCAGCAGTATCAATCCCCGCGGGGAGCAGTACTTC.

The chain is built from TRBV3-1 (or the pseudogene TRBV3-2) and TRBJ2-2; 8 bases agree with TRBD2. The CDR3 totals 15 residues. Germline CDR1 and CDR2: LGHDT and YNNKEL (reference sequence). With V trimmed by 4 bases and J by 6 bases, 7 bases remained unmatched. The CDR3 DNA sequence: TGTGCCAGCAGCCGGGGACTAGAAGGGTCCGGGGAGCTGTTTTTT. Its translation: CASSRGLEGSGELFF.

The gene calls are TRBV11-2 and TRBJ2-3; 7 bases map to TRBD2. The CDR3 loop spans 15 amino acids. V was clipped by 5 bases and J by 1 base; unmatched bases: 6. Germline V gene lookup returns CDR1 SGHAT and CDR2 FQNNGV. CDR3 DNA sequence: TGTGCCAGCAGCCGGATGGCGGGGGGCACAGATACGCAGTATTTT. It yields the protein CASSRMAGGTDTQYF.

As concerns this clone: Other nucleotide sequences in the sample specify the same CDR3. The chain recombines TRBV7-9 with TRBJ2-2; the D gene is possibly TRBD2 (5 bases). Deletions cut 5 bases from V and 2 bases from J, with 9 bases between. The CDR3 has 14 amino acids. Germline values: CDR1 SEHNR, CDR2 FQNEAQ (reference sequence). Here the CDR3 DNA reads TGTGCCAGCAGCCCGGACTCTAACACCGGGGAGCTGTTTTTT. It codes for CASSPDSNTGELFF.